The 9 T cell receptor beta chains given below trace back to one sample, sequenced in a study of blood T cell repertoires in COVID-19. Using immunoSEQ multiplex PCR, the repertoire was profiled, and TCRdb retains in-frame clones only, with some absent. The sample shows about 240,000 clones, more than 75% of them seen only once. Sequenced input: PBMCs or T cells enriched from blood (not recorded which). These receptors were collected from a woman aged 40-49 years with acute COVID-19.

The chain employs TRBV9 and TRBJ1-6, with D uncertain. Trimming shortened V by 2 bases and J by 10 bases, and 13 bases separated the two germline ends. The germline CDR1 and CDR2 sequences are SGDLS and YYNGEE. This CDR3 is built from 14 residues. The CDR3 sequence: CASSVFGEGSPLHF. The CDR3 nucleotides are TGTGCCAGCAGCGTTTTCGGGGAGGGATCACCCCTCCACTTT.

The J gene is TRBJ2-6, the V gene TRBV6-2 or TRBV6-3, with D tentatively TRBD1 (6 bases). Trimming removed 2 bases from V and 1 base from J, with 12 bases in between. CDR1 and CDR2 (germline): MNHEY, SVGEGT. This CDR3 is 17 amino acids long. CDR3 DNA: TGTGCCAGCAGTTACAATAACAGGGTGTCTGGGGCCAACGTCCTGACTTTC. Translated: CASSYNNRVSGANVLTF.

CDR3 bases: TGCGCCAGCAGCCAATCCGAGGGCGCAGGGGCATACACTGAAGCTTTCTTT. Translated, it gives CASSQSEGAGAYTEAFF. This rearrangement joins TRBV4-1 to TRBJ1-1; maybe TRBD1 (6 bases). Germline V CDR1 and CDR2: MGHRA, YSYEKL. The CDR3 is made up of 17 amino acids. The V and J ends lost 2 bases and 3 bases respectively, with 19 bases between them.

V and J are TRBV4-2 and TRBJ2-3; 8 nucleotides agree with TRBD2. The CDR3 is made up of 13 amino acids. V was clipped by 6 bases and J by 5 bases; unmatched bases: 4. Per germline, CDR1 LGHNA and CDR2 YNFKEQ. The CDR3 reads CASRQTSEDTQYF. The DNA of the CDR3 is TGTGCCAGCAGACAGACTAGCGAAGATACGCAGTATTTT.

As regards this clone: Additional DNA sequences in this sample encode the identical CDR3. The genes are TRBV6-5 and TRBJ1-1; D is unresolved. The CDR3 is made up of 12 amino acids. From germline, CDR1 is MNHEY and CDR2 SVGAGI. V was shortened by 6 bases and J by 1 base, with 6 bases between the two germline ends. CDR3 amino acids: CASSRGNTEAFF. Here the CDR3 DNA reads TGTGCCAGCAGCCGGGGGAACACTGAAGCTTTCTTT.

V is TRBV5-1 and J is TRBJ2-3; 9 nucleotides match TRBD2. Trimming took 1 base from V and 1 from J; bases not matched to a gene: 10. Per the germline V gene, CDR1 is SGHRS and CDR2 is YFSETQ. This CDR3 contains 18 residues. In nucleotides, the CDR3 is TGCGCCAGCAGCTTGTATGGTACTAGCGGGCCTCGCACAGATACGCAGTATTTT. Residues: CASSLYGTSGPRTDTQYF.

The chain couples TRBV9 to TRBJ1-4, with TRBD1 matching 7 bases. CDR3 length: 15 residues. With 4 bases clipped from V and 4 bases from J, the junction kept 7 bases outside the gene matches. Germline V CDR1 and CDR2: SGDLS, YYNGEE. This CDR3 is CASSPRGQYNEKLFF. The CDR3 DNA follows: TGTGCCAGCAGCCCCAGGGGACAGTATAATGAAAAACTGTTTTTT. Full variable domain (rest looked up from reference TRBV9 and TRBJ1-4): DSGVTQTPKHLITATGQRVTLRCSPRSGDLSVYWYQQSLDQGLQFLIQYYNGEERAKGNILERFSAQQFPDLHSELNLSSLELGDSALYFCASSPRGQYNEKLFFGSGTQLSVL.

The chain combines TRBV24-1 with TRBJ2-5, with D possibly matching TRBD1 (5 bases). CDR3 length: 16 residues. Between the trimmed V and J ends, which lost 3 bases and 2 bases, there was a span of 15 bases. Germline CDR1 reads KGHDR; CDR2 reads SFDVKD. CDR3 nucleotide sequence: TGTGCCACCAGTGATACTTCCCAGGGTCTTCAAGAGACCCAGTACTTC. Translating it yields CATSDTSQGLQETQYF.

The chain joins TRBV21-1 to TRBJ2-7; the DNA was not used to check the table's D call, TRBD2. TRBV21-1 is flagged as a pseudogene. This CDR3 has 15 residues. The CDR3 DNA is TGTGCCAGCAGCAAATGGACGGGGAGGAACGGCGAGCAGTACTTC. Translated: CASSKWTGRNGEQYF.